The 2 T cell receptor beta chains presented below share a single source sample, sequenced in a study of T cell repertoires in cytomegalovirus infection. TCRdb independently ran MiXCR on the reads; one entry per CDR3 protein. This sample carries roughly 730,000 distinct CDR3 sequences, roughly 33% of them seen once, and the ten largest clones take 15% to 20%. These receptors are not linked to any known antigen. The specimen comprised cultured PBMCs, sampled from culture after CMV antigen stimulation. Receptors originate from a human donor in good health (CMV status not recorded). Some clones in this sample may be carry-over from other donors' samples.

The chain employs TRBV5-1 and TRBJ2-1; D may match TRBD1 or TRBD2 (5 bases each). Trimming shortened V by 0 bases and J by 1 base, and 11 bases separated the two germline ends. The CDR3 is 16 amino acids. Per germline, CDR1 SGHRS and CDR2 YFSETQ. The CDR3 loop reads CASSLGGYQSYNEQFF. In nucleotides, the CDR3 is TGCGCCAGCAGCTTGGGGGGGTACCAATCCTACAATGAGCAGTTCTTC.

This chain joins TRBV5-4 and TRBJ2-5, with 11 bases that match TRBD2. Trimming cost V 3 bases and J 2 bases; bases outside gene matches: 3. CDR3 length: 15 residues. Germline V gene lookup returns CDR1 SGHNT and CDR2 YYREEE (reference sequence). CDR3 DNA sequence: TGTGCCAGCAGCTACCTAGCGGGAGGTCAAGAGACCCAGTACTTC. Its translation: CASSYLAGGQETQYF.